Below, one T cell receptor (beta chain) is given with its context. TCRbeta library construction was performed incorporating unique molecular identifiers. TCRdb recomputed calls from the PCR reads with MiXCR, one row per CDR3 protein. This table has 150,000 to 200,000 distinct CDR3 sequences, more than 6.5% appearing once. This sample is drawn from a study of T-cell reconstitution after alpha-beta-depleted transplantation in children. The trim removed 0 bases at V and 10 bases at J, leaving 11 bases unmatched. The CDR3 is 16 residues long. Germline assignment: CDR1 LNHNV and CDR2 YYDKDF (reference sequence).

Here the sequenced sample was PBMCs from the stem cell graft donor, taken from the stem cell graft. This receptor was identified in a human donor who donated a stem cell graft to a child with Wiskott-Aldrich syndrome. The chain combines TRBV15 with TRBJ1-1; 10 bases map to TRBD1. CDR3 residues: CATSRDLDRGPGGAFF. DNA for the CDR3: TGTGCCACCAGCAGAGATTTAGACAGGGGGCCTGGGGGAGCTTTCTTT.